This T cell receptor beta chain stems from a study of cytomegalovirus exposure and HLA in healthy donors. Overall study context: The roughly 130 validation repertoires used the same platform as the 600 to 750 first-cohort repertoires (as reported by a later analysis). Overall study results and limits: Reported results showed that the classifier diagnosed cytomegalovirus status with high specificity and sensitivity. Associated with cytomegalovirus, according to the listing, were 150 to 200 TCR beta chains. In vitro assays verified that a few CMV-associated chains recognized CMV antigens specifically.

Data came from immunoSEQ multiplex PCR; TCRdb stores just in-frame clones and leaves some out. The table has about 150,000 clones, just over 85% seen once. Worth noting for this clone: Its antigen is as yet unknown.

After removal of 3 bases from V and 12 bases from J, the junction contained 15 bases not matched to a gene. This CDR3 spans 17 amino acids. CDR1 is SGHRS and CDR2 is YFSETQ in the germline V gene. The chain recombines TRBV5-1 with TRBJ2-1, with TRBD2 identical over 13 bases. This receptor was identified in a human donor in good health. Sequencing used PBMCs. The CDR3 is CASSSGTSGRAFEAQFF. In nucleotides, the CDR3 is TGCGCCAGCAGCTCGGGTACTAGCGGGAGGGCCTTTGAAGCGCAGTTCTTC. Variable domain in full (rest from reference TRBV5-1 and TRBJ2-1): KAGVTQTPRYLIKTRGQQVTLSCSPISGHRSVSWYQQTPGQGLQFLFEYFSETQRNKGNFPGRFSGRQFSNSRSEMNVSTLELGDSALYLCASSSGTSGRAFEAQFFGPGTRLTVL.